This TCR beta chain was observed in a study of blood T cells in healthy people across ages. Only a few counts were recorded for this clonotype. Sample-barcoded 5' priming and a J-beta primer mix drove a second PCR of roughly 6 to 12 cycles. The study obtained at least 2.5 million CDR3-containing paired-end reads from every sample. TCRdb re-analysed the 5' RACE reads in MiXCR, keeping a single row per CDR3 protein. The sample gives fewer than 800,000 distinct CDR3 sequences, about 25% of which show up once; under 9.5% is in the top ten. With V trimmed by 3 bases and J by 2 bases, 14 bases remained unmatched. CDR3 length equals 19 residues. The germline CDR1 and CDR2 sequences are SGDLS and YYNGEE. These data also featured in a second study, about T cells of mothers and their children. That work adds: Normalized overlap was always slightly, never significantly, higher in related than unrelated mother-child pairs.

The sequenced sample consisted of blood. This sequence originates from a boy aged 10-17 years in good health. The chain uses TRBV9 and TRBJ1-6, with 7 nucleotides matching TRBD1. CDR3 bases: TGTGCCAGCAGCGGAAAGCCGGGACAGCAAAGCCCCTATAATTCACCCCTCCACTTT. Translated: CASSGKPGQQSPYNSPLHF.